Each of the 31 T cell receptor beta chains below was sequenced from the same sample in a study of vaccination and CD4 T cells after COVID-19. Regarding treatment: 10-day PBMC culture with coronavirus spike peptide pools or control peptides (ViraFEST assay). Pre-COVID-19 pandemic sampling (2011-2018) yielded the unexposed donor's CD4+ T cells. No antigen is known for these receptors. Cultured CD4+ T cell DNA was sequenced using the Oncomine TCR Beta short-read assay. In TCRdb, the PCR reads were re-called with MiXCR into one record per CDR3 protein. The data hold about 8,200 distinct CDR3 sequences, with about half observed a single time. Sequencing used CD4+ T cells from blood, cultured in vitro. The receptors were gathered from a human donor in good health.

CDR3 protein: CSALPAGGKNEQFF. As DNA, the CDR3 is TGCAGTGCTCTCCCAGCGGGAGGAAAGAATGAGCAGTTCTTC. V gene TRBV20-1 combines with J gene TRBJ2-1; 9 bases map to TRBD2. Germline-derived CDR1 and CDR2 are DFQATT and SNEGSKA (reference sequence). V shed 5 bases, J shed 7 bases, and the junction held 9 bases outside the gene matches. This CDR3 spans 14 amino acids.

With respect to this clonotype: The junction and the germline gene differ at one end; a read error may be behind it. The chain links TRBV12-3 or TRBV12-4 to TRBJ1-2; 8 bases are a match to TRBD1. The CDR3 is made up of 14 amino acids. The CDR3 sequence: CASSLAGGVGGYTF. The CDR3 bases are TGTGCCAGCAGTCTAGCAGGGGGCGTCGGTGGCTACACCTTC.

This chain connects TRBV6-1 to TRBJ2-7; 11 bases line up with TRBD1. This CDR3 has 15 amino acids. V shed 8 bases, J shed 5 bases, and the junction held 11 bases outside the gene matches. The V gene's germline CDR1 is MNHNS and CDR2 SASEGT. CDR3: CASSRAGTGGNEQYF. DNA of the CDR3: TGTGCCAGCTCACGTGCCGGGACAGGGGGAAACGAGCAGTACTTC.

This clonotype has more than one count but fewer than ten. This chain links TRBV27 with TRBJ1-1; D not resolved. The CDR3 covers 14 residues. Germline CDR1 is MNHEY and CDR2 is SMNVEV (reference sequence). V was cut by 2 bases and J by 1 base, with 8 bases left in between. The CDR3 sequence is CASSLGKGNTEAFF. The CDR3 coding sequence is TGTGCCAGCAGTTTAGGCAAGGGGAACACTGAAGCTTTCTTT.

The chain employs TRBV28 and TRBJ1-5; 11 bases align to TRBD1. V was pared by 5 bases and J by 2 bases, with 8 bases of the junction left unmatched. CDR1 and CDR2 (germline): MDHEN, SYDVKM. The CDR3 loop spans 17 amino acids. For the CDR3, the DNA is TGTGCCAGCAGTCGGACAGGGGGCCGCGTGGGCAATCAGCCCCAGCATTTT. It specifies CASSRTGGRVGNQPQHF.

The V call is TRBV7-2, the J call TRBJ1-2, with D possibly matching TRBD1 (6 bases). CDR1 is SGHTA, CDR2 FQGNSA, per germline. The V end was cut by 4 bases, the J end by 1 base, with 13 bases between. The CDR3 covers 15 residues. The CDR3 sequence is CASSSQGWGNYGYTF. CDR3 nucleotides: TGTGCCAGCAGCTCCCAGGGGTGGGGTAACTATGGCTACACCTTC.

The CDR3 DNA sequence: TGTGCCAGCAGCTTACAAGGGCTAGCGGGAGCGGAGACCCAGTACTTC. It codes for CASSLQGLAGAETQYF. This chain connects TRBV7-9 to TRBJ2-5; TRBD2 agrees at 10 bases. J was trimmed by 5 bases and V by 2 bases; bases with no gene match: 8. CDR1 is SEHNR and CDR2 is FQNEAQ in the germline V gene (reference sequence). The CDR3 length is 16 residues.

The chain carries TRBV14 and TRBJ1-1; TRBD1 is a possible D gene (5 bases). The CDR3 is 15 amino acids. Germline V CDR1 and CDR2: SGHDN, FVKESK. V lost 3 bases to trimming and J lost 6 bases, with 17 bases between them. In nucleotides, the CDR3 is TGTGCCAGCAGCCATGACCCCCCAGGGAGGTCTGAAGCTTTCTTT. This sequence encodes CASSHDPPGRSEAFF.

This clonotype was seen a few times. J is TRBJ1-2 and V is TRBV19, with D possibly TRBD1 on 5 matching bases. Trimming removed 5 bases at V and 0 bases at J, with 13 bases between. The length of the CDR3 is 15 residues. Germline CDR1 and CDR2: LNHDA and SQIVND (reference sequence). Here the CDR3 reads CASSPGQYPNYGYTF. As DNA, the CDR3 is TGTGCCAGTAGTCCAGGACAATACCCTAACTATGGCTACACCTTC. Supplemented by reference TRBV19 and TRBJ1-2, the full variable domain reads DGGITQSPKYLFRKEGQNVTLSCEQNLNHDAMYWYRQDPGQGLRLIYYSQIVNDFQKGDIAEGYSVSREKKESFPLTVTSAQKNPTAFYLCASSPGQYPNYGYTFGSGTRLTVV.

The chain is built from TRBV30 and TRBJ1-2, with unresolved D. The germline CDR1 and CDR2 sequences are GTSNPN and SVGIG (reference sequence). V was clipped by 1 base and J by 0 bases, with 21 bases between them. The CDR3 is made up of 18 amino acids. As DNA, the CDR3 is TGTGCCTGGAGTGAAACGACCCTTAGATCGAGAGCTAACTATGGCTACACCTTC. Its translation is CAWSETTLRSRANYGYTF.

The CDR3 region has the DNA TGTGCCAGCAGCTTAGGCGGGGAACTTCCAGATACGCAGTATTTT. This encodes CASSLGGELPDTQYF. The chain recombines TRBV7-2 with TRBJ2-3; D perhaps matches TRBD2 (6 bases). The CDR3 covers 15 residues. V was shortened by 1 base and J by 4 bases, with 12 bases between the two germline ends. Germline V lookup: CDR1 SGHTA, CDR2 FQGNSA.

This clonotype occurred a few times. The chain links TRBV7-9 to TRBJ2-1; 9 nucleotides align to TRBD2. CDR1 is SEHNR and CDR2 is FQNEAQ in the germline V gene (reference sequence). J lost 9 bases, V lost 1 base, and 13 bases had no gene match. The CDR3 has 17 residues. The CDR3 is CASSLVGGGLASGEQFF. The CDR3 coding sequence is TGTGCCAGCAGCTTAGTAGGGGGGGGACTAGCCTCGGGTGAGCAGTTCTTC. The complete variable domain, with remaining parts taken from reference TRBV7-9 and TRBJ2-1, reads DTGVSQNPRHKITKRGQNVTFRCDPISEHNRLYWYRQTLGQGPEFLTYFQNEAQLEKSRLLSDRFSAERPKGSFSTLEIQRTEQGDSAMYLCASSLVGGGLASGEQFFGPGTRLTVL.

The V call is TRBV5-4, the J call TRBJ2-7; tentatively, D is TRBD1 or TRBD2 (5 bases each). Germline values: CDR1 SGHNT, CDR2 YYREEE (reference sequence). Deletions cut 0 bases from V and 0 bases from J, with 10 bases between. This CDR3 has 15 amino acids. The CDR3 here is CASSLAGGSSYEQYF. The DNA of the CDR3 is TGTGCCAGCAGCTTGGCTGGGGGTAGCTCCTACGAGCAGTACTTC.

This clonotype was counted a few times. The J gene is TRBJ1-3, the V gene TRBV7-2, with no clear D. V shed 3 bases and J shed 0 bases, with 6 bases lying between them. Germline values: CDR1 SGHTA, CDR2 FQGNSA. CDR3 length equals 14 residues. The CDR3 sequence is CASSFDFSGNTIYF. The CDR3 nucleotides read TGTGCCAGCAGCTTCGACTTCTCTGGAAACACCATATATTTT.

This chain joins TRBV6-2 or TRBV6-3 and TRBJ1-5, with a possible D match to TRBD1 (6 bases). This CDR3 spans 15 amino acids. Germline values: CDR1 MNHEY, CDR2 SVGEGT. The germline V and J ends were trimmed by 1 base and 5 bases, with 12 bases remaining between them. DNA for the CDR3: TGTGCCAGCAGTTACTTTAGCAGGGGCGATCAGCCCCAGCATTTT. Translating it yields CASSYFSRGDQPQHF.

This chain links TRBV7-9 with TRBJ1-2; D possibly corresponds to TRBD1 (5 bases). Per germline, CDR1 SEHNR and CDR2 FQNEAQ (reference sequence). V shed 5 bases and J shed 8 bases, with 18 bases lying between them. The CDR3 is 14 amino acids. The CDR3 loop is CASSQVGEFGGYTF. CDR3 DNA: TGTGCCAGCAGCCAAGTGGGGGAATTCGGGGGCTACACCTTC.

A few counts support this clonotype. V and J are TRBV20-1 and TRBJ1-6, with unresolved D. The CDR3 totals 15 residues. Germline loops: CDR1 DFQATT, CDR2 SNEGSKA (reference sequence). Trimming cost V 5 bases and J 4 bases, with 15 bases left between them. Written as DNA, the CDR3 is TGCAGTGCTGGGGTTGCGAGGACGTATAATTCACCCCTCCACTTT. Amino acid sequence: CSAGVARTYNSPLHF.

CDR3 amino acids: CATTEYGYNQPQHF. CDR3 coding DNA: TGTGCCACCACTGAGTATGGGTACAATCAGCCCCAGCATTTT. The gene calls are TRBV15 and TRBJ1-5; unclear D gene. V was cut by 7 bases and J by 3 bases, with 13 bases left in between. The V gene's germline CDR1 is LNHNV and CDR2 YYDKDF (reference sequence). The CDR3 has 14 residues.

This sequence joins TRBV6-1 and TRBJ1-2; a weak D match, TRBD1 (5 bases). Deletions cut 7 bases from V and 2 bases from J, with 8 bases between. Germline CDR1 is MNHNS and CDR2 is SASEGT. The CDR3 extends over 12 amino acids. DNA for the CDR3: TGTGCCAGCATGGCAGGGAACTATGGCTACACCTTC. Amino acid sequence: CASMAGNYGYTF.

Only a few counts were recorded for this clonotype. The chain couples TRBV28 to TRBJ2-3, with D tentatively TRBD1 or TRBD2 (6 bases each). Trimming took off 4 bases at V and 5 bases at J, with 13 bases between the two ends. CDR1 is MDHEN, CDR2 SYDVKM, per germline. The CDR3 sequence is 14 residues long. CDR3 sequence reads: CASSSRLGGDTQYF. DNA for the CDR3: TGTGCCAGCAGTTCCCGACTAGGGGGAGATACGCAGTATTTT.

The chain couples TRBV2 to TRBJ1-2, with 7 bases fitting TRBD1. With V trimmed by 10 bases and J by 6 bases, 8 bases remained unmatched. Germline V gene data show CDR1 as SNHLY and CDR2 as FYNNEI. CDR3 length: 12 amino acids. CDR3 coding DNA: TGTGCCACCACAGGGGCCAAAGATGGCTACACCTTC. Its protein product is CATTGAKDGYTF.

This clonotype came up a few times. This rearrangement joins TRBV7-2 to TRBJ2-3; 8 bases fit TRBD2. J was trimmed by 8 bases and V by 4 bases; bases with no gene match: 5. The CDR3 length is 13 residues. Germline V lookup: CDR1 SGHTA, CDR2 FQGNSA. CDR3 region: CASSSTGTSTQYF. The CDR3 DNA reads as TGTGCCAGCAGCTCGACCGGGACTAGTACGCAGTATTTT.

The rearrangement uses TRBV20-1 and TRBJ1-1; a possible D gene is TRBD1 (6 bases). Per germline, CDR1 DFQATT and CDR2 SNEGSKA (reference sequence). This CDR3 spans 15 amino acids. Deletions cut 7 bases from V and 5 bases from J, with 23 bases between. Here the CDR3 reads CSVGGEGGGFTEAFF. Here the CDR3 DNA reads TGCAGTGTAGGGGGGGAGGGTGGCGGTTTTACTGAAGCTTTCTTT.

V and J are TRBV12-2 and TRBJ2-1; the DNA was not used to check the table's D call, TRBD1. TRBV12-2 is tagged as a pseudogene. The CDR3 is 14 amino acids. CDR3 protein: CASRSQGCYNEQFF. The CDR3 DNA reads as TGTGCAAGTCGCTCACAGGGTTGCTACAATGAGCAGTTCTTC.

This clonotype was detected a few times. CDR3 nucleotide sequence: TGCAGTGCTAGTGTAGGTAGAAGCACAGATACGCAGTATTTT. It yields the protein CSASVGRSTDTQYF. The rearrangement links TRBV20-1 to TRBJ2-3; D is uncertain. CDR3 size: 14 residues. Germline CDR1 DFQATT, CDR2 SNEGSKA (reference sequence). The V end was cut by 3 bases, the J end by 0 bases, with 10 bases between.

The rearrangement links TRBV2 to TRBJ2-6; D unclear. The germline CDR1 and CDR2 sequences are SNHLY and FYNNEI. The CDR3 loop spans 15 amino acids. V gave up 3 bases and J gave up 1 base, with 7 bases separating them. CDR3 loop: CASSDLASGANVLTF. DNA of the CDR3: TGTGCCAGCAGTGATTTGGCGTCTGGGGCCAACGTCCTGACTTTC.

In the case of this clonotype: This is likely a read error, given that the CDR3 carries no conserved phenylalanine or tryptophan at its end. The chain couples TRBV18 to TRBJ1-1, with D uncertain. The V gene's germline CDR1 is KGHSH and CDR2 LQKENI. V was trimmed by 6 bases and J by 1 base, leaving 15 bases between them. CDR3 length equals 15 residues. For the CDR3, the DNA is TGTGCCAGCTCGAGTGAGGGCCCAAAGAACACTGAAGCTTTCCTT. It translates to CASSSEGPKNTEAFL.

This clonotype was observed a few times. V usage is TRBV6-1 and J usage is TRBJ2-2, with 7 bases identical to TRBD1. The V and J ends lost 5 bases and 0 bases, in that order; junction bases with no gene match: 6. Germline V CDR1 and CDR2: MNHNS, SASEGT. The CDR3 is 16 amino acids. The CDR3 here is CASSRMTGTNTGELFF. DNA of the CDR3: TGTGCCAGCAGTAGAATGACAGGGACGAACACCGGGGAGCTGTTTTTT.

This clonotype was counted a few times. For the CDR3, the DNA is TGTGCCAGCAGCTTTACGGTGAGAACTAGCACAGATACGCAGTATTTT. Its translation: CASSFTVRTSTDTQYF. This chain links TRBV7-9 with TRBJ2-3; D not certain. CDR1 is SEHNR, CDR2 FQNEAQ, per germline (reference sequence). Trimming took off 3 bases at V and 0 bases at J, with 13 bases between the two ends. This CDR3 spans 16 amino acids.

V usage is TRBV30 and J usage is TRBJ2-1; D remains ambiguous. This CDR3 is 10 amino acids long. Trimming shortened V by 3 bases and J by 5 bases, and 2 bases separated the two germline ends. Germline CDR1 GTSNPN, CDR2 SVGIG (reference sequence). The CDR3 region is CAWRNNEQFF. The CDR3 region has the DNA TGTGCCTGGAGGAACAATGAGCAGTTCTTC. Combining the CDR3 with reference TRBV30 and TRBJ2-1 gives the whole variable domain SQTIHQWPATLVQPVGSPLSLECTVEGTSNPNLYWYRQAAGRGLQLLFYSVGIGQISSEVPQNLSASRPQDRQFILSSKKLLLSDSGFYLCAWRNNEQFFGPGTRLTVL.

This sequence joins TRBV5-8 and TRBJ2-7; D call uncertain. CDR1 is SGHTS and CDR2 is YDEGEE in the germline V gene. This CDR3 is 15 amino acids long. V lost 2 bases to trimming and J lost 2 bases, with 14 bases between them. CDR3 region: CASSLGPDSPYEQYF. The CDR3 bases are TGTGCCAGCAGCTTAGGACCAGATTCTCCCTACGAGCAGTACTTC.